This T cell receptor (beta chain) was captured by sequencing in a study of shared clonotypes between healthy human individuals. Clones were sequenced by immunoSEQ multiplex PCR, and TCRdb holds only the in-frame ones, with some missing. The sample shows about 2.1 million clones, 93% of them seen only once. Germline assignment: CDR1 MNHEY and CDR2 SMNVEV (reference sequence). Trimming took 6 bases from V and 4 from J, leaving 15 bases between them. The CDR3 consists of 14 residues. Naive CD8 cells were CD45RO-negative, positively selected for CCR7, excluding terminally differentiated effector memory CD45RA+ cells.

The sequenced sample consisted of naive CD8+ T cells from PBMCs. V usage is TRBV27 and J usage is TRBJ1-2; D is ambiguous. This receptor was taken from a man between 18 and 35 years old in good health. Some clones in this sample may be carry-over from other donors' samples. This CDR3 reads CASSPRGRTYGYTF. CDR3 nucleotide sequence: TGTGCCAGCAGCCCCCGTGGCAGAACCTATGGCTACACCTTC.